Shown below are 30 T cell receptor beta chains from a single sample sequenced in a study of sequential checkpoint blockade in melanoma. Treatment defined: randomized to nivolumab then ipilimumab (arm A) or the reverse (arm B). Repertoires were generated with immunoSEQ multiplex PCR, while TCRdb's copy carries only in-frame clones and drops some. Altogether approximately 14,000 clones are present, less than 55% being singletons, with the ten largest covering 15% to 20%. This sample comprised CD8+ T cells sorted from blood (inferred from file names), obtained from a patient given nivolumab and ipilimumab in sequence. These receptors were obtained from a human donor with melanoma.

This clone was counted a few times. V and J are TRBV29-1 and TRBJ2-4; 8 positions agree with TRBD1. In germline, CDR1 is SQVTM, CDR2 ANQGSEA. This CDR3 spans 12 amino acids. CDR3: CSAIGQGNIQYF. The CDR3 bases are TGCAGTGCAATAGGACAGGGAAACATTCAGTACTTC.

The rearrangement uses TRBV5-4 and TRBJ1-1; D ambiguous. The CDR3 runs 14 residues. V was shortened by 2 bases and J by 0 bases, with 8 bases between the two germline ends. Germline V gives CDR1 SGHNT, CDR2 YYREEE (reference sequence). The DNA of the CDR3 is TGTGCCAGCAGCTTCTTAGAAGTGAACACTGAAGCTTTCTTT. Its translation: CASSFLEVNTEAFF.

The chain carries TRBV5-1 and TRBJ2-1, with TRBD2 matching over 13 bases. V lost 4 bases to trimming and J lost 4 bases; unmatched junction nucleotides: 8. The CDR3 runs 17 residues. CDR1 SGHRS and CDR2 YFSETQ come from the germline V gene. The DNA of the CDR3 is TGCGCCAGCAGCCGCGGACTAGCGGGAGTAGTATACAATGAGCAGTTCTTC. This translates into CASSRGLAGVVYNEQFF.

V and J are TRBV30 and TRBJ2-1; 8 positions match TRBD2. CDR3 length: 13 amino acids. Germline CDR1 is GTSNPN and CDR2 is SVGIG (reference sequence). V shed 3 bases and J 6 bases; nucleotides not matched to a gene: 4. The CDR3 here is CAWRRGVSNEQFF. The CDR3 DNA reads TGTGCCTGGAGGCGGGGGGTTTCCAATGAGCAGTTCTTC.

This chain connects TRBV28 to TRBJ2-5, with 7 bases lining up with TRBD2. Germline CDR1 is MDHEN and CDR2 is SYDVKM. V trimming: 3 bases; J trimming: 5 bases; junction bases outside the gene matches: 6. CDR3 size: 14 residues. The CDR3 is CASSFLEGGETQYF. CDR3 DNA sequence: TGTGCCAGCAGTTTTCTGGAGGGAGGGGAGACCCAGTACTTC.

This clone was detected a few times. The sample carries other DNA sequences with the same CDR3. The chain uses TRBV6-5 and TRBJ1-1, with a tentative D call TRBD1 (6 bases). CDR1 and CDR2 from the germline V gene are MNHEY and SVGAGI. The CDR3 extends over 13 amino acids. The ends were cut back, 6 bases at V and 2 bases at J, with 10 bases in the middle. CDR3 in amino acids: CASSPTGNTEAFF. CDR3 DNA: TGTGCCAGCAGCCCGACAGGAAACACTGAAGCTTTCTTT.

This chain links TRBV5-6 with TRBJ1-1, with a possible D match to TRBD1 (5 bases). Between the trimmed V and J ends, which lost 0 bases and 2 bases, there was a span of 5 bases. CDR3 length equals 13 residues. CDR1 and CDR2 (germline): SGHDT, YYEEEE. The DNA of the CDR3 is TGTGCCAGCAGCTTGGGGGGCAACACTGAAGCTTTCTTT. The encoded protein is CASSLGGNTEAFF. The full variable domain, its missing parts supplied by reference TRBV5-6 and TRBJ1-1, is DAGVTQSPTHLIKTRGQQVTLRCSPKSGHDTVSWYQQALGQGPQFIFQYYEEEERQRGNFPDRFSGHQFPNYSSELNVNALLLGDSALYLCASSLGGNTEAFFGQGTRLTVV.

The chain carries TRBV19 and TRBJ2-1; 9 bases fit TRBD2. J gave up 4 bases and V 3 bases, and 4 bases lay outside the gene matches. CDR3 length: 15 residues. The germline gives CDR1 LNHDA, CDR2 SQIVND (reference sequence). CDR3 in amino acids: CASSIVSGRYNEQFF. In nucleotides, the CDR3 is TGTGCCAGTAGTATTGTCAGCGGGAGGTACAATGAGCAGTTCTTC. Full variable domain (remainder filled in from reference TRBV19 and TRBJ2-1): DGGITQSPKYLFRKEGQNVTLSCEQNLNHDAMYWYRQDPGQGLRLIYYSQIVNDFQKGDIAEGYSVSREKKESFPLTVTSAQKNPTAFYLCASSIVSGRYNEQFFGPGTRLTVL.

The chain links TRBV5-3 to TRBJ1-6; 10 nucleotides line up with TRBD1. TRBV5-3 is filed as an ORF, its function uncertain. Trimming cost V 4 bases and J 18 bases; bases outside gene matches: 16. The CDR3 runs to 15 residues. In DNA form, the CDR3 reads TGTGCCAGAAGCCTGGGCCGGAGGACAGGGGGTCACCCCCACTTT. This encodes CARSLGRRTGGHPHF.

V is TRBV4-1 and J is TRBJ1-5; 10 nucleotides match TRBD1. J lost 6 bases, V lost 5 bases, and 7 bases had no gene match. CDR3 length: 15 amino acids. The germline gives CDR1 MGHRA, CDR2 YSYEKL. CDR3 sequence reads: CASSYSGTGVQPQHF. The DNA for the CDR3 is TGCGCCAGCAGCTATTCCGGGACAGGGGTTCAGCCCCAGCATTTT.

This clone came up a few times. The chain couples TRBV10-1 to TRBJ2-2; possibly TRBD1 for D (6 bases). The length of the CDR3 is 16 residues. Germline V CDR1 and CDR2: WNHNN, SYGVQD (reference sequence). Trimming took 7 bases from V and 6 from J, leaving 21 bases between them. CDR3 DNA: TGCGCCAGCACCCTGGTCGGCAGGGGACGAGCCGGGGAGCTGTTTTTT. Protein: CASTLVGRGRAGELFF.

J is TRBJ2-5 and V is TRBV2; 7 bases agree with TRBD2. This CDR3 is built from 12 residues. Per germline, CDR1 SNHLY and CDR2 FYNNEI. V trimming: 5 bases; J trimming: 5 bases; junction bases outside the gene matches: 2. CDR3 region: CASSLAGETQYF. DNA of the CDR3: TGTGCCAGCAGTTTAGCGGGCGAGACCCAGTACTTC.

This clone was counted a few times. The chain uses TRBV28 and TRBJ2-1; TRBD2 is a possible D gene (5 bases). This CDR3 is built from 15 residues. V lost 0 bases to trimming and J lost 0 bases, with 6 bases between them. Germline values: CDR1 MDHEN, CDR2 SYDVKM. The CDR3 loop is CASSLWRDSYNEQFF. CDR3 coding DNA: TGTGCCAGCAGTTTATGGAGGGACTCCTACAATGAGCAGTTCTTC.

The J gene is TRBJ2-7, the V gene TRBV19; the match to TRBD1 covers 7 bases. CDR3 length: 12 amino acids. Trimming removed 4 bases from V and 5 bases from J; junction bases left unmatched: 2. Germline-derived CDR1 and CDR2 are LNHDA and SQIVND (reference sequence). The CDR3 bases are TGTGCCAGTAGTACCACAGGGGACGAGCAGTACTTC. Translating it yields CASSTTGDEQYF.

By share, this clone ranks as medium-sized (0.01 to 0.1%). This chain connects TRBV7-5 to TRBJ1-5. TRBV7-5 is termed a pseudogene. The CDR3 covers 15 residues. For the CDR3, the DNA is TGTGTCAGAAGCCCTGGGGGGATTCGAAGGGAGCCCCAGCATTTT. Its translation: CVRSPGGIRREPQHF.

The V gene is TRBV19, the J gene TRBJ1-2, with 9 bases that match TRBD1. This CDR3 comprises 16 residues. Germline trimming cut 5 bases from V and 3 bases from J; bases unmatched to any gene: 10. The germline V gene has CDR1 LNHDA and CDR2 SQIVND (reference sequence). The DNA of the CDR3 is TGTGCCAGTAGTTTGGGAACAGGGGGCAAGTACTATGGCTACACCTTC. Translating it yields CASSLGTGGKYYGYTF.

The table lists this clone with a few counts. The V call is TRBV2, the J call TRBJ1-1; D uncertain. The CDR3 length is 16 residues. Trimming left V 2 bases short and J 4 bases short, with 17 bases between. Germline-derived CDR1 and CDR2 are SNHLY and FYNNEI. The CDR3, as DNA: TGTGCCAGCAGTGAAATTGGGAGGGATCGAATCACTGAAGCTTTCTTT. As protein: CASSEIGRDRITEAFF.

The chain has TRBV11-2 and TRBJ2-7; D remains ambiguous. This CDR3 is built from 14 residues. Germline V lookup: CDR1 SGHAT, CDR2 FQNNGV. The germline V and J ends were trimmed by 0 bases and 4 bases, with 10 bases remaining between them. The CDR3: CASSLEVSRYEQYF. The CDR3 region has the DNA TGTGCCAGCAGCTTAGAGGTCTCCAGGTACGAGCAGTACTTC. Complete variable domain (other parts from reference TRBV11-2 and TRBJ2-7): EAGVAQSPRYKIIEKRQSVAFWCNPISGHATLYWYQQILGQGPKLLIQFQNNGVVDDSQLPKDRFSAERLKGVDSTLKIQPAKLEDSAVYLCASSLEVSRYEQYFGPGTRLTVT.

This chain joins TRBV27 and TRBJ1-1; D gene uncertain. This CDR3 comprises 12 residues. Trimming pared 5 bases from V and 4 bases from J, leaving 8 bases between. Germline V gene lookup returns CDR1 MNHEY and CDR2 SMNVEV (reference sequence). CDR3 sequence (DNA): TGTGCCAGCAGTATCGTCGGCACTGAAGCTTTCTTT. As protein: CASSIVGTEAFF.

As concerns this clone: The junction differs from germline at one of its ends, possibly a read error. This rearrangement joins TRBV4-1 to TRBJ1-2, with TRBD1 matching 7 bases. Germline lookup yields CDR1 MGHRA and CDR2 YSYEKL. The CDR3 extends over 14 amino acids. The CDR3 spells CASSQGRGTVGYTF. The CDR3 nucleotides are TGTGCCAGCAGCCAAGGGAGAGGGACAGTCGGCTACACCTTC.

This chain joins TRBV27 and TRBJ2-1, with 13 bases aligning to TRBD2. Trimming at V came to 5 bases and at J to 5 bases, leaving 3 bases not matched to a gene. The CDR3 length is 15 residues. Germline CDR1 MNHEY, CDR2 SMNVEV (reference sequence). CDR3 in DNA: TGTGCCAGCAGTCTGGGGACTAGCGGGAACAATGAGCAGTTCTTC. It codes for CASSLGTSGNNEQFF.

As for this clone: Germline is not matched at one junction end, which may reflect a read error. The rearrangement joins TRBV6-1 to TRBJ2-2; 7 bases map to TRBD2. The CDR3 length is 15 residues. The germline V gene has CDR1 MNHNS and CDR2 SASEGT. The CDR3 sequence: CASREAGRYTGELFF. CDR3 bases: TGTGCCAGCAGGGAAGCGGGGAGGTATACCGGGGAGCTGTTTTTT.

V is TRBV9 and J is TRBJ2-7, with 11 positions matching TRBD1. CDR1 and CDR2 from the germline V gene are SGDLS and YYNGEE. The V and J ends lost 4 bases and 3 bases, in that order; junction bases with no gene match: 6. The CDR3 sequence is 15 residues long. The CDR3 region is CASSQTGTGGYEQYF. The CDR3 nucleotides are TGTGCCAGCAGCCAAACCGGGACAGGGGGCTACGAGCAGTACTTC.

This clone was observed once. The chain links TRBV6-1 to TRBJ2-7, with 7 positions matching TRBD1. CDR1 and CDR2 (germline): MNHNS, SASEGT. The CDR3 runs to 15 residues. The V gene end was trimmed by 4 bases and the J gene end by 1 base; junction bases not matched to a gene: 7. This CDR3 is CASSVGTVYSYEQYF. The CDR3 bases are TGTGCCAGCAGTGTGGGGACAGTCTATTCCTACGAGCAGTACTTC.

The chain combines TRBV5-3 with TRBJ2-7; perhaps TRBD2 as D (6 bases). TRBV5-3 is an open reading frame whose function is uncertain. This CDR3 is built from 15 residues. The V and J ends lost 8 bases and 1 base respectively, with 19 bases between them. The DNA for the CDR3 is TGTGCCAGCAGCCAAGAAACGGGAGAGTCCTACGAGCAGTACTTC. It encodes CASSQETGESYEQYF.

Here the CDR3 DNA reads TGTGCCAGCAGCGCCTGGGACTCTAGCCCTAACTATGGCTACACCTTC. It yields the protein CASSAWDSSPNYGYTF. The genes are TRBV7-6 and TRBJ1-2; D is possibly TRBD1 (5 bases). Germline V gene sequence: CDR1 SGHVS, CDR2 FNYEAQ. Trimming stripped 5 bases from V and 0 bases from J, with 16 bases between. The CDR3 totals 16 residues.

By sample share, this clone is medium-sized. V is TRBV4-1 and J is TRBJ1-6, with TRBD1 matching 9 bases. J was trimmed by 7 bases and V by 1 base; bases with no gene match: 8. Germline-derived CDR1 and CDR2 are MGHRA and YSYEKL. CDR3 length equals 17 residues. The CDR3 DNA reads TGCGCCAGCAGCCAAGGATTTGGGACAGGGAAGAATTCACCCCTCCACTTT. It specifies CASSQGFGTGKNSPLHF.

CDR3 in DNA: TGCGCCAGCAGCCAAGCGACAGGGGAGTACTATGGCTACACCTTC. Protein product: CASSQATGEYYGYTF. The rearrangement uses TRBV4-1 and TRBJ1-2; TRBD1 agrees at 8 bases. CDR1 and CDR2 from the germline V gene are MGHRA and YSYEKL. The CDR3 length is 15 residues. J lost 3 bases, V lost 1 base, and 4 bases had no gene match.

In DNA form, the CDR3 reads TGTGCCAGCAGCCGGACAGGGTTGGGCTACGAGCAGTACTTC. Its protein is CASSRTGLGYEQYF. The chain recombines TRBV6-5 with TRBJ2-7, with 8 nucleotides matching TRBD1. V was pared by 6 bases and J by 3 bases, with 7 bases of the junction left unmatched. Germline loops: CDR1 MNHEY, CDR2 SVGAGI. There are 14 residues in the CDR3.

The DNA of the CDR3 is TGTGCCACCAGCAGAGAGAGGGCCTCGCCTCATGAAAAACTGTTTTTT. This sequence encodes CATSRERASPHEKLFF. This rearrangement joins TRBV15 to TRBJ1-4; no clear D gene. This CDR3 contains 16 residues. V was pared by 0 bases and J by 6 bases, with 14 bases between. CDR1 LNHNV and CDR2 YYDKDF come from the germline V gene (reference sequence).